Following are 14 T cell receptor beta chains from one sample sequenced in a study of blood T cell repertoires in COVID-19. This table comes from immunoSEQ multiplex PCR, and its TCRdb copy is limited to in-frame clones, with some not included. The top ten hold over 15% of the sample, which has over 150,000 clones, roughly 88% seen once. Sample: peripheral blood. Receptors originate from a man aged 50 to 59 with COVID-19, enrolled during active disease.

The chain combines TRBV7-2 with TRBJ2-1; 7 nucleotides agree with TRBD1. J was trimmed by 5 bases and V by 2 bases; bases with no gene match: 12. Germline CDR1 reads SGHTA; CDR2 reads FQGNSA. The CDR3 extends over 17 amino acids. The CDR3 is CASSLFVGGWGNNEQFF. The DNA of the CDR3 is TGTGCCAGCAGCTTATTTGTAGGGGGCTGGGGTAACAATGAGCAGTTCTTC.

The gene calls are TRBV6-5 and TRBJ1-6, with D tentatively TRBD1 (6 bases). Germline assignment: CDR1 MNHEY and CDR2 SVGAGI. V lost 5 bases and J lost 2, with 10 bases in between. CDR3 size: 15 residues. The chain's CDR3 is CASSTGLPYNSPLHF. The CDR3 region has the DNA TGTGCCAGCAGTACAGGGTTGCCCTATAATTCACCCCTCCACTTT.

The V gene is TRBV6-6, the J gene TRBJ2-7; TRBD2 is a possible D gene (5 bases). This CDR3 is 12 amino acids long. The V gene's germline CDR1 is MNHNY and CDR2 SVGAGI (reference sequence). With 8 bases removed from V and 6 bases from J, the gap between germline ends came to 14 bases. CDR3 residues: CASRSFEGEQYF. CDR3 sequence (DNA): TGTGCCAGCCGGTCCTTCGAGGGCGAGCAGTACTTC.

The chain links TRBV5-1 to TRBJ2-1; the match to TRBD2 covers 10 bases. J gave up 9 bases and V 4 bases, and 10 bases lay outside the gene matches. There are 15 residues in the CDR3. The V gene's germline CDR1 is SGHRS and CDR2 YFSETQ. CDR3 nucleotides: TGCGCCAGCAGCACCACTAGCGGGAATCTCGGTGAGCAGTTCTTC. Translation: CASSTTSGNLGEQFF.

The V gene is TRBV7-3, the J gene TRBJ2-3; TRBD2 matches at 11 bases. The V gene's germline CDR1 is SGHTA and CDR2 FQGTGA. The CDR3 runs to 18 residues. Germline trimming cut 1 base from V and 0 bases from J; bases unmatched to any gene: 6. CDR3 sequence reads: CASSLKPSGGTSTDTQYF. Written as DNA, the CDR3 is TGTGCCAGCAGCTTAAAGCCTAGCGGGGGGACTAGCACAGATACGCAGTATTTT.

This clone was counted a single time. The CDR3 DNA is TGTGCCAGCAGCGATGGACCGGGACAGGCGAACACCGGGGAGCTGTTTTTT. Translating gives CASSDGPGQANTGELFF. This chain joins TRBV28 and TRBJ2-2, with 8 bases aligning to TRBD1. J was trimmed by 0 bases and V by 6 bases; bases with no gene match: 9. The germline CDR1 and CDR2 sequences are MDHEN and SYDVKM. The CDR3 spans 17 residues.

The CDR3 region has the DNA TGTGCCAGCAGCTTAGTGGGTCCTTCCAGGCGCTCTAACTATGGCTACACCTTC. This codes for CASSLVGPSRRSNYGYTF. The rearrangement links TRBV7-9 to TRBJ1-2; no clear D gene. The V and J ends lost 1 base and 0 bases respectively, with 18 bases between them. CDR1 SEHNR and CDR2 FQNEAQ come from the germline V gene (reference sequence). The CDR3 extends over 18 amino acids.

The chain joins TRBV2 to TRBJ2-7, with 10 bases that match TRBD1. The V gene's germline CDR1 is SNHLY and CDR2 FYNNEI. The CDR3 is made up of 17 amino acids. Trimming took 6 bases from V and 0 from J; bases not matched to a gene: 11. The CDR3 here is CASRGGQGGLSSYEQYF. Here the CDR3 DNA reads TGTGCCAGCAGGGGTGGACAGGGGGGATTGAGCTCCTACGAGCAGTACTTC.

The sample holds one count of this clone. The rearrangement links TRBV11-2 to TRBJ2-5; TRBD2 agrees at 7 bases. J was trimmed by 1 base and V by 4 bases; bases with no gene match: 3. From germline, CDR1 is SGHAT and CDR2 FQNNGV. The CDR3 is 14 amino acids. The CDR3 nucleotides are TGTGCCAGCAGCTGGCGGGGGAGCCAAGAGACCCAGTACTTC. Translating it yields CASSWRGSQETQYF.

The chain combines TRBV29-1 with TRBJ2-5; 14 bases align to TRBD2. J was trimmed by 4 bases and V by 4 bases; bases with no gene match: 2. The CDR3 has 14 residues. Germline V gives CDR1 SQVTM, CDR2 ANQGSEA. In DNA, the CDR3 is TGCAGCGTTGGACTAGCGGGGGGGCGAGAGACCCAGTACTTC. Its protein product is CSVGLAGGRETQYF. Drawing the rest from reference TRBV29-1 and TRBJ2-5, the complete variable domain is SAVISQKPSRDICQRGTSLTIQCQVDSQVTMMFWYRQQPGQSLTLIATANQGSEATYESGFVIDKFPISRPNLTFSTLTVSNMSPEDSSIYLCSVGLAGGRETQYFGPGTRLLVL.

This chain uses TRBV30 with TRBJ2-1, with 8 bases lining up with TRBD2. Germline CDR1 is GTSNPN and CDR2 is SVGIG (reference sequence). CDR3 length: 14 residues. V shed 1 base, J shed 3 bases, and the junction held 2 bases outside the gene matches. CDR3 in amino acids: CAWSETSGYNEQFF. The CDR3 coding sequence is TGTGCCTGGAGTGAAACTAGCGGCTACAATGAGCAGTTCTTC. Together with reference TRBV30 and TRBJ2-1, the CDR3 gives the full variable domain: SQTIHQWPATLVQPVGSPLSLECTVEGTSNPNLYWYRQAAGRGLQLLFYSVGIGQISSEVPQNLSASRPQDRQFILSSKKLLLSDSGFYLCAWSETSGYNEQFFGPGTRLTVL.

The rearrangement links TRBV19 to TRBJ2-5; 10 bases agree with TRBD2. V shed 5 bases and J 4 bases; nucleotides not matched to a gene: 10. In germline, CDR1 is LNHDA, CDR2 SQIVND (reference sequence). The CDR3 sequence is 16 residues long. CDR3 in amino acids: CASSPTSGRAGETQYF. The CDR3 bases are TGTGCCAGTAGTCCCACGAGCGGGAGGGCCGGAGAGACCCAGTACTTC.

J is TRBJ2-7 and V is TRBV7-9, with TRBD1 matching over 9 bases. The CDR3 covers 15 residues. Germline CDR1 reads SEHNR; CDR2 reads FQNEAQ (reference sequence). V lost 5 bases, J lost 3 bases, and 8 bases stayed unmatched. The CDR3 region is CASSQGQGIFYEQYF. In nucleotides, the CDR3 is TGTGCCAGCAGCCAAGGACAGGGGATTTTCTACGAGCAGTACTTC.

This rearrangement joins TRBV6-1 to TRBJ1-2; D gene unclear. Germline-derived CDR1 and CDR2 are MNHNS and SASEGT. V was clipped by 2 bases and J by 4 bases, with 17 bases between them. The CDR3 has 16 amino acids. CDR3 residues: CASSESWQVVIYGYTF. The DNA for the CDR3 is TGTGCCAGCAGTGAAAGTTGGCAGGTGGTGATCTATGGCTACACCTTC.